This T cell receptor (beta chain) stems from a study of blood T cell repertoires in COVID-19. Study as a whole: Samples of COVID-19 (acute and convalescent) were obtained from the United States, Italy and Spain.

The assay was immunoSEQ multiplex PCR, and TCRdb's table has in-frame clones only and misses some. The table shows 150,000 to 200,000 clones, with about 87% occurring only once. Germline V gene lookup returns CDR1 SGDLS and CDR2 YYNGEE. This CDR3 is 15 amino acids long. Trimming at V came to 3 bases and at J to 8 bases, leaving 7 bases not matched to a gene. The chain combines TRBV9 with TRBJ2-1; 11 positions agree with TRBD1. The sequence was obtained from a man aged 55 to 70 with acute or convalescent COVID-19. The sample taken for sequencing was peripheral blood. DNA of the CDR3: TGTGCCAGCAGCGATCGGACAGGGGGCATCGATGAGCAGTTCTTC. Its protein product is CASSDRTGGIDEQFF.